This TCR beta chain was recorded in a study of CD8 T cells in ankylosing spondylitis. Study-level findings and limits: In ankylosing spondylitis blood, a motif of about 8 highly homologous TCR beta variants appeared characteristic. The clones that were linked to disease were reported to be significantly enriched in matched synovial fluid samples from ankylosing spondylitis patients.

TCR beta libraries were made by quantitative 5'-RACE with molecular barcodes. TCRdb used MiXCR to reprocess the 5' RACE reads, holding one entry per CDR3 protein. This sample has around 490,000 distinct CDR3 sequences, with approximately 5.3% found just once. Trimming removed 1 base from V and 2 bases from J, with 12 bases in between. Per germline, CDR1 LGHNA and CDR2 YSLEER. The CDR3 is made up of 15 amino acids. Details on this clonotype: The antigen is undetermined.

This clonotype was obtained from a male donor with ankylosing spondylitis. Sequenced sample: blood, either unsorted or a sorted T cell fraction (not recorded which). The chain couples TRBV4-3 to TRBJ2-7; the D gene is possibly TRBD2 (6 bases). CDR3 DNA sequence: TGCGCCAGCAGCCAAGGGGTCGCGGGGCCCTACGAGCAGTACTTC. It codes for CASSQGVAGPYEQYF.